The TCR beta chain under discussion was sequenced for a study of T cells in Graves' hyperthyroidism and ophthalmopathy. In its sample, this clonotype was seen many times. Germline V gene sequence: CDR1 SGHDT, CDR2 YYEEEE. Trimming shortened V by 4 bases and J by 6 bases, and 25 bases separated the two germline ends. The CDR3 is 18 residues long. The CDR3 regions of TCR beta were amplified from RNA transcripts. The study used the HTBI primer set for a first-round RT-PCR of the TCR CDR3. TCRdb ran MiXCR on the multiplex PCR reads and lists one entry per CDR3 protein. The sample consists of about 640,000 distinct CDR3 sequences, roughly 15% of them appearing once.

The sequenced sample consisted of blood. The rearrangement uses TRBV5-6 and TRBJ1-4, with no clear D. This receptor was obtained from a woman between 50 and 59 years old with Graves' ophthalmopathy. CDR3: CASSVSPGFQEGYEKLFF. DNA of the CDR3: TGTGCCAGCAGCGTAAGCCCCGGCTTCCAGGAGGGATATGAAAAACTGTTTTTT.